This TCR beta chain was documented in a study of T-cell memory formation after mild COVID-19. CDR1 is MDHEN, CDR2 SYDVKM, per germline. V shed 5 bases and J shed 8 bases, with 18 bases lying between them. There are 14 residues in the CDR3. This clonotype turned up a few times. TCRdb itself ran the 5' RACE reads through MiXCR, one entry per CDR3 protein. The sample yields about 600,000 distinct CDR3 sequences, about 20% seen once. The J gene is TRBJ1-2, the V gene TRBV28; D may be TRBD1 (5 bases). This clonotype was obtained from an adult woman who had mild COVID-19 (a few samples of this study predate the infection). Cell type and time point are not known. Source material: PBMCs or a T cell subset sorted from them (not recorded which). CDR3 sequence reads: CASSPTGTLRGYTF. CDR3 nucleotide sequence: TGTGCCAGCAGTCCCACCGGGACCCTCAGGGGCTACACCTTC.